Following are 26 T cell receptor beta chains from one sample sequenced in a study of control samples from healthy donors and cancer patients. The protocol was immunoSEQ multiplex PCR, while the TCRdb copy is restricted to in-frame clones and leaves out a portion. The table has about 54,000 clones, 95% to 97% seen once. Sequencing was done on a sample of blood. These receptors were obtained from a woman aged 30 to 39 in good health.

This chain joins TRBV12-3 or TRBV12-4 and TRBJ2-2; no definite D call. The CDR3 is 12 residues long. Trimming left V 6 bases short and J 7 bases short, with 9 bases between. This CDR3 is CASSTYLGELFF. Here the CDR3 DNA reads TGTGCCAGCAGCACGTATCTCGGGGAGCTGTTTTTT.

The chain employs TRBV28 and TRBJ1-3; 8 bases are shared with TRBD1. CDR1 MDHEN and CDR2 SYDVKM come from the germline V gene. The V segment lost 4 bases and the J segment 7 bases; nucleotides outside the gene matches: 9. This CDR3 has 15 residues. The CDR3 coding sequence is TGTGCCAGCAGTTCTGACAGGGGATCTTTTAACACCATATATTTT. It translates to CASSSDRGSFNTIYF.

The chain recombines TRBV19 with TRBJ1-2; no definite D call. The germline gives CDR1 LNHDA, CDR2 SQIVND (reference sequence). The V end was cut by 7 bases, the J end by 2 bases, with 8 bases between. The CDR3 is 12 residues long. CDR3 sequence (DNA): TGTGCCAGTAAGAACGTCAACTATGGCTACACCTTC. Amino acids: CASKNVNYGYTF.

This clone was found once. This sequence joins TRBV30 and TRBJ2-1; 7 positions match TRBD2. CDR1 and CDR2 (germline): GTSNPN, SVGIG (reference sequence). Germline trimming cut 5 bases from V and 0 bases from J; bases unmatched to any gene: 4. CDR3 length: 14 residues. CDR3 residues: CAWASGSSYNEQFF. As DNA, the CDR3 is TGTGCCTGGGCTAGCGGAAGCTCCTACAATGAGCAGTTCTTC.

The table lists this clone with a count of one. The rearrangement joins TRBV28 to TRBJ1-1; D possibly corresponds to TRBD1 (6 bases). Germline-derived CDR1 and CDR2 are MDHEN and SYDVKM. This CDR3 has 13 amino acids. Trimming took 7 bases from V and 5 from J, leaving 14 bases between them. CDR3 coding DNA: TGTGCCAGCACCACGGGGGGCTGGACTGAAGCTTTCTTT. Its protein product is CASTTGGWTEAFF.

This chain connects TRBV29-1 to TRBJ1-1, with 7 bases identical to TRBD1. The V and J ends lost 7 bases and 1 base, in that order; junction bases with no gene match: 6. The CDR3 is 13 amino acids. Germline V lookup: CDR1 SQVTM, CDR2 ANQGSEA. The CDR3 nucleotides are TGCAGCGCCCCACAGGGGCGGAACACTGAAGCTTTCTTT. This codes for CSAPQGRNTEAFF.

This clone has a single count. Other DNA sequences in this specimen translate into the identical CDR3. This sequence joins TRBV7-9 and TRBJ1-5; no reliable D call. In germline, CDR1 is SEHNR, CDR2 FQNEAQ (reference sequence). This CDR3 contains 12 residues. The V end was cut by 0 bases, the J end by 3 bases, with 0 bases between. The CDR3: CASSLANQPQHF. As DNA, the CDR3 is TGTGCCAGCAGCTTAGCCAATCAGCCCCAGCATTTT.

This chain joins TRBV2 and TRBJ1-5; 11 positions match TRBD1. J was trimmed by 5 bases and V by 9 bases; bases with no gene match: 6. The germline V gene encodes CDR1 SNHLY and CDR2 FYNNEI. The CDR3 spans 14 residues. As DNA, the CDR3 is TGTGCCAGTCGGGACAGGGGGGAATATCAGCCCCAGCATTTT. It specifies CASRDRGEYQPQHF. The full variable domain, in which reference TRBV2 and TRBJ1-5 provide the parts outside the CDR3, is EPEVTQTPSHQVTQMGQEVILRCVPISNHLYFYWYRQILGQKVEFLVSFYNNEISEKSEIFDDQFSVERPDGSNFTLKIRSTKLEDSAMYFCASRDRGEYQPQHFGDGTRLSIL.

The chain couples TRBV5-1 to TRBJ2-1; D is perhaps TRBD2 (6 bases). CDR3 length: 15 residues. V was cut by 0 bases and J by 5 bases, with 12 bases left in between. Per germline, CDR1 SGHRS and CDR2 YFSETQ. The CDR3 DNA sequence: TGCGCCAGCAGCTTGGGGTACGGGAGTAACAATGAGCAGTTCTTC. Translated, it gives CASSLGYGSNNEQFF.

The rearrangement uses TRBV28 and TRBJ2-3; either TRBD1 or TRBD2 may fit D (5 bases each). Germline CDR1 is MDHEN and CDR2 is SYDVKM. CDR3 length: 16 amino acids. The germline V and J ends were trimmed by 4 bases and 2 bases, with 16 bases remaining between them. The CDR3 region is CASSSSPGPNTDTQYF. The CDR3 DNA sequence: TGTGCCAGCAGTTCCTCCCCGGGACCCAACACAGATACGCAGTATTTT.

The CDR3 region is CASSLGGSNSPLHF. DNA of the CDR3: TGTGCCAGCAGTTTGGGGGGGAGTAATTCACCCCTCCACTTT. This chain joins TRBV6-5 and TRBJ1-6; tentative D call: TRBD1 (5 bases). V dropped 4 bases and J dropped 6 bases, with 10 bases sitting between them. Germline V CDR1 and CDR2: MNHEY, SVGAGI. The CDR3 loop spans 14 amino acids.

The CDR3 DNA reads as TGTGCCAGTAGTATTGGTCCAGGATCCTACGAGCAGTACTTC. Translation gives CASSIGPGSYEQYF. This chain joins TRBV19 and TRBJ2-7; no definite D call. This CDR3 is built from 14 residues. V was cut by 3 bases and J by 1 base, with 10 bases left in between. Germline V gene sequence: CDR1 LNHDA, CDR2 SQIVND (reference sequence).

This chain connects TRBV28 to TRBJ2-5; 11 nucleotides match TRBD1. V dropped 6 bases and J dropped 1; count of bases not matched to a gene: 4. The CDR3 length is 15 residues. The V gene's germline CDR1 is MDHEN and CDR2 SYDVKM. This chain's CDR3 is CASSSGTGGQETQYF. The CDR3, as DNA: TGTGCCAGCAGCTCCGGGACAGGGGGCCAAGAGACCCAGTACTTC.

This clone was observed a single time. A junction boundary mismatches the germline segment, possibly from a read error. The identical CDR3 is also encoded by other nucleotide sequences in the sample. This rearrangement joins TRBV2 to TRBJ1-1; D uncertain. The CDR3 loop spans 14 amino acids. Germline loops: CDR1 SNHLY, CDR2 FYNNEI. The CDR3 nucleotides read TGTGCCAGCAGTGAAGTACAGACGAACACTGAAGCCTTCTTT. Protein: CASSEVQTNTEAFF.

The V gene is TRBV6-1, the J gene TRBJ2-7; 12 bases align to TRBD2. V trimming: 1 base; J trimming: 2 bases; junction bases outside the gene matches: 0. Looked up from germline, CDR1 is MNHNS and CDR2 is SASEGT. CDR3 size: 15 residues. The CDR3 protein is CASSEGTSGAYEQYF. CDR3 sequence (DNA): TGTGCCAGCAGTGAAGGGACTAGCGGGGCCTACGAGCAGTACTTC.

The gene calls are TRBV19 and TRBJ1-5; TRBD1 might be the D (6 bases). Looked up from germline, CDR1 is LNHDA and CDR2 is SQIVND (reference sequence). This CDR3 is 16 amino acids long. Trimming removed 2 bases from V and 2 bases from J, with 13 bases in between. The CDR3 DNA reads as TGTGCCAGTAGTATACAGGGGTGGGAACGCAATCAGCCCCAGCATTTT. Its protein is CASSIQGWERNQPQHF.

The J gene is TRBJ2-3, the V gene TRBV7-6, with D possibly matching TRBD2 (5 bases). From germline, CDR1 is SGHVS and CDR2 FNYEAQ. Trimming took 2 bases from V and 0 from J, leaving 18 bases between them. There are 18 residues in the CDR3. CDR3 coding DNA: TGTGCCAGCAGCTTAAAAAACCTGGCGGGCACTAGCACAGATACGCAGTATTTT. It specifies CASSLKNLAGTSTDTQYF. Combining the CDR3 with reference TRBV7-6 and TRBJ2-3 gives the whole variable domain GAGVSQSPRYKVTKRGQDVALRCDPISGHVSLYWYRQALGQGPEFLTYFNYEAQQDKSGLPNDRFSAERPEGSISTLTIQRTEQRDSAMYRCASSLKNLAGTSTDTQYFGPGTRLTVL.

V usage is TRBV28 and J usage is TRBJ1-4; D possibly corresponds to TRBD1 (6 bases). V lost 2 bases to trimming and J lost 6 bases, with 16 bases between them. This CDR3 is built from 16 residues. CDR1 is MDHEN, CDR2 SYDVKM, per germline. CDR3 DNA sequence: TGTGCCAGCAGTTTACACCAAGGTGGGGGCCATGAAAAACTGTTTTTT. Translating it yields CASSLHQGGGHEKLFF.

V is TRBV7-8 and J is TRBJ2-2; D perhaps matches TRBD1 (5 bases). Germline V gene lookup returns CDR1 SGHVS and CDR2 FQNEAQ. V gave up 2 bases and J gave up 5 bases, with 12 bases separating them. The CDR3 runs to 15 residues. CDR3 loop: CASSLQPRATGELFF. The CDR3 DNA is TGTGCCAGCAGCTTACAACCCAGGGCGACCGGGGAGCTGTTTTTT.

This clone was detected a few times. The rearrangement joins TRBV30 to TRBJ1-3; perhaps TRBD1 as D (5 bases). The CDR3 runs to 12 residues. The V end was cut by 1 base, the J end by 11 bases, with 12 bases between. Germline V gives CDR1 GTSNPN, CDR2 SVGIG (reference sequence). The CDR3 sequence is CAWSDGGFPIYF. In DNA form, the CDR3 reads TGTGCCTGGAGTGACGGGGGGTTCCCCATATATTTT.

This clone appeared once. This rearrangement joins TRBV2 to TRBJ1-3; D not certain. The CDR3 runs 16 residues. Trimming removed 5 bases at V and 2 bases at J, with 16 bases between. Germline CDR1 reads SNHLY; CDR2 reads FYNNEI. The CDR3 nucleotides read TGTGCCAGCAGTCCCGTCGGGGTCAATGCTGGAAACACCATATATTTT. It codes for CASSPVGVNAGNTIYF.

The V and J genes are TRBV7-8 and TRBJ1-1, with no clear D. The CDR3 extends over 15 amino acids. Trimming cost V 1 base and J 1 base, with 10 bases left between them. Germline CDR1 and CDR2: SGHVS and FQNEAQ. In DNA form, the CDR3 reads TGTGCCAGCAGCTTAGTATCAGGAAAGAACACTGAAGCTTTCTTT. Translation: CASSLVSGKNTEAFF.

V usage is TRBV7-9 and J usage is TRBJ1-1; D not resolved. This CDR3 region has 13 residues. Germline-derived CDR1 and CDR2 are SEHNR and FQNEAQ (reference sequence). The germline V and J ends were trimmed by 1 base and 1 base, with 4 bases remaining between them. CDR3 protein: CASSLVQNTEAFF. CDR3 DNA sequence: TGTGCCAGCAGCTTAGTACAGAACACTGAAGCTTTCTTT. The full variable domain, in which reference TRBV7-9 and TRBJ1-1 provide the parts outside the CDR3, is DTGVSQNPRHKITKRGQNVTFRCDPISEHNRLYWYRQTLGQGPEFLTYFQNEAQLEKSRLLSDRFSAERPKGSFSTLEIQRTEQGDSAMYLCASSLVQNTEAFFGQGTRLTVV.

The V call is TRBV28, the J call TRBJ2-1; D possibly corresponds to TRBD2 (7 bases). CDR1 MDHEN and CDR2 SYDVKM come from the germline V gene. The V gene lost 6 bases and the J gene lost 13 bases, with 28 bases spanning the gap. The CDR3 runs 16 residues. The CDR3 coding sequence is TGTGCCAGCAGCCTTGAGGGGGATAAAGCGGGACACAGACAGTTCTTC. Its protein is CASSLEGDKAGHRQFF.

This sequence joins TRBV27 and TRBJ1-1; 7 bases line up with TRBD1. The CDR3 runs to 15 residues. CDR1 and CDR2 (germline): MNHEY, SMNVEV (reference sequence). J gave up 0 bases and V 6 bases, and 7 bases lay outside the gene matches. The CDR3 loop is CASRPTGTLNTEAFF. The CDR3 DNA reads TGTGCCAGCAGACCGACAGGGACGTTGAACACTGAAGCTTTCTTT.

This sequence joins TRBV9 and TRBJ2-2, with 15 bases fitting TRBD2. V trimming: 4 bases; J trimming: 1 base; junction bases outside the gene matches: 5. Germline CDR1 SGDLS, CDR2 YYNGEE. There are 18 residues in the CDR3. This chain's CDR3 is CASSSRTSGRVNTGELFF. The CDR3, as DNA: TGTGCCAGCAGCTCTCGGACTAGCGGGAGGGTGAACACCGGGGAGCTGTTTTTT.